This TCR beta chain emerged from a study of T cells in localized non-small cell lung cancer. CDR3 length: 15 amino acids. The ends lost 4 bases at V and 3 bases at J; junction bases unmatched: 8. The V gene's germline CDR1 is SGHRS and CDR2 YFSETQ. Clones were read by immunoSEQ multiplex PCR, and TCRdb kept only the in-frame ones, dropping some. The sample has about 41,000 clones, around 86% seen once. The specimen comprised peripheral blood, sampled before any cancer treatment. The chain has TRBV5-1 and TRBJ2-3, with TRBD1 matching over 7 bases. The receptor's source is a woman aged 18-49 years with stage III lung adenocarcinoma. The CDR3 DNA reads TGCGCCAGCAGCGCAGAGGGGGCGCGAACAGATACGCAGTATTTT. Residues: CASSAEGARTDTQYF.